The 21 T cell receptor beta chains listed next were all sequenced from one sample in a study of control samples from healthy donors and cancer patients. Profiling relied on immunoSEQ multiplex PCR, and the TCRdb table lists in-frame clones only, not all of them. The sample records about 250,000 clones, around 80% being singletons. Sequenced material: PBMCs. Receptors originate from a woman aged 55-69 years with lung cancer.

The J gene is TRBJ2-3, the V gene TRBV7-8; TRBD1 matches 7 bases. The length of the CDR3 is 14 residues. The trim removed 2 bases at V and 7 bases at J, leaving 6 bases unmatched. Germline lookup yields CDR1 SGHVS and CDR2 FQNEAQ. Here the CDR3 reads CASSLMRGPHTQYF. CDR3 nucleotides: TGTGCCAGCAGCTTAATGAGGGGGCCACATACGCAGTATTTT.

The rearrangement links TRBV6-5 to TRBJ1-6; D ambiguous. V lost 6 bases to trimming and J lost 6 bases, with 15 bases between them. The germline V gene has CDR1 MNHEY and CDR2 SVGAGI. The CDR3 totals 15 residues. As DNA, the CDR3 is TGTGCCAGCAGCCGAAGCGGTCTCCTTAATTCACCCCTCCACTTT. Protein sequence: CASSRSGLLNSPLHF.

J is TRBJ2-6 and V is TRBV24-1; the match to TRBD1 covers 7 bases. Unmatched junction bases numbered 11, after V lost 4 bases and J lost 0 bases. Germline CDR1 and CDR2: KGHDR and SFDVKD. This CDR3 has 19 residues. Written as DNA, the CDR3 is TGTGCCACCAGTGACCCTCGGGACAGCGAAAGCTCTGGGGCCAACGTCCTGACTTTC. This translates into CATSDPRDSESSGANVLTF.

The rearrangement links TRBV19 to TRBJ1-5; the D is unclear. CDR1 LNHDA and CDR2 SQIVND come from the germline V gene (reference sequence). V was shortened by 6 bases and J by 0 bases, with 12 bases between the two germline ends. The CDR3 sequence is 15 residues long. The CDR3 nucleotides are TGTGCCAGTAGACTGGCATTTTATAGCAATCAGCCCCAGCATTTT. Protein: CASRLAFYSNQPQHF.

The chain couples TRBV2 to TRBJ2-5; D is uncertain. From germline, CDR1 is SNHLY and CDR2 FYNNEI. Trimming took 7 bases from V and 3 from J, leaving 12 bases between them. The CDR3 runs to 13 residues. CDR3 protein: CASNVETKETQYF. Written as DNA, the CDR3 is TGTGCCAGCAACGTTGAGACCAAAGAGACCCAGTACTTC.

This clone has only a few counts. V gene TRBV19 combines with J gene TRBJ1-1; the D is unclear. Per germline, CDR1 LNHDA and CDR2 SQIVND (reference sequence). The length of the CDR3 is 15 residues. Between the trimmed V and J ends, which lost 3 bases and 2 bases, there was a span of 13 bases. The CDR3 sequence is CASSMSAAPNTEAFF. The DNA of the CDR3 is TGTGCCAGTAGTATGTCGGCAGCCCCCAACACTGAAGCTTTCTTT. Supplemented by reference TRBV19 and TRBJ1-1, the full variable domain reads DGGITQSPKYLFRKEGQNVTLSCEQNLNHDAMYWYRQDPGQGLRLIYYSQIVNDFQKGDIAEGYSVSREKKESFPLTVTSAQKNPTAFYLCASSMSAAPNTEAFFGQGTRLTVV.

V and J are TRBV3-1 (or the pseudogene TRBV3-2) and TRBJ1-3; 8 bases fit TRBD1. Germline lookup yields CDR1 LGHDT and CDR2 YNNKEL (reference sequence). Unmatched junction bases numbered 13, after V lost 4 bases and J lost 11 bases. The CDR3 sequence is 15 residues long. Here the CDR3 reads CASSPTGDRGSPIYF. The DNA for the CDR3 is TGTGCCAGCAGCCCCACCGGCGACAGGGGATCCCCCATATATTTT.

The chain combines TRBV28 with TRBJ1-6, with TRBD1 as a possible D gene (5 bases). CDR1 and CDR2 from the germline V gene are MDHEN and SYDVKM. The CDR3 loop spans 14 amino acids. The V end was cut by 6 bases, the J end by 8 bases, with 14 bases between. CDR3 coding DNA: TGTGCCAGCAGCCGACCGGGGACTTATTCACCCCTCCACTTT. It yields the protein CASSRPGTYSPLHF.

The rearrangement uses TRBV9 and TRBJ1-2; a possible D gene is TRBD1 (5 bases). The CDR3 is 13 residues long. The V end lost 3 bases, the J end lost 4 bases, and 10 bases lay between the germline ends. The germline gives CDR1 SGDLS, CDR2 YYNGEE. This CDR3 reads CASSDGRGYGYTF. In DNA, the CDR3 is TGTGCCAGCAGCGATGGGAGGGGCTATGGCTACACCTTC.

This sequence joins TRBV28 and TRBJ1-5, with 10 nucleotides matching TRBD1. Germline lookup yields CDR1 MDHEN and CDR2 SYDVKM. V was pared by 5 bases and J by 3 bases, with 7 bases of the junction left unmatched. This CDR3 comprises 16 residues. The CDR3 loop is CASSPSGTGDNQPQHF. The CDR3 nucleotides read TGTGCCAGCAGTCCATCCGGGACAGGGGACAATCAGCCCCAGCATTTT. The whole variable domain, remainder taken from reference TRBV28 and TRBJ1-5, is DVKVTQSSRYLVKRTGEKVFLECVQDMDHENMFWYRQDPGLGLRLIYFSYDVKMKEKGDIPEGYSVSREKKERFSLILESASTNQTSMYLCASSPSGTGDNQPQHFGDGTRLSIL.

The CDR3, as DNA: TGTGCCAGCAGCTCAGGACAGGGTAGGACTGAAGCTTTCTTT. It specifies CASSSGQGRTEAFF. The genes are TRBV5-6 and TRBJ1-1; 8 bases agree with TRBD1. The length of the CDR3 is 14 residues. Germline loops: CDR1 SGHDT, CDR2 YYEEEE. V shed 3 bases, J shed 5 bases, and the junction held 6 bases outside the gene matches.

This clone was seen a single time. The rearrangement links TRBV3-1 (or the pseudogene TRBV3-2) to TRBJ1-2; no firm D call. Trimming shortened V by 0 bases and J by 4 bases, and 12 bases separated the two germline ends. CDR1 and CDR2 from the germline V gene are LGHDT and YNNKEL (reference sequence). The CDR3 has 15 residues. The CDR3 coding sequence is TGTGCCAGCAGCCAAGATCACATGGGCGGCTATGGCTACACCTTC. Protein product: CASSQDHMGGYGYTF.

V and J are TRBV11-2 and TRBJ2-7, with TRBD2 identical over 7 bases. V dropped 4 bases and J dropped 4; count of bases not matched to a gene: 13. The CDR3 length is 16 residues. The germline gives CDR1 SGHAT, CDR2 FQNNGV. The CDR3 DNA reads TGTGCCAGCAGCTCCGTCGGGGGGACGGCGCCATACGAGCAGTACTTC. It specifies CASSSVGGTAPYEQYF.

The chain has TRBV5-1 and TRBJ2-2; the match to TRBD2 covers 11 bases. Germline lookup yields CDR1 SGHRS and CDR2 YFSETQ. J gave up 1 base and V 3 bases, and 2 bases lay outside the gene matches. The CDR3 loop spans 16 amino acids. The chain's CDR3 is CASSYLAGGNTGELFF. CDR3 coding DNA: TGCGCCAGCAGCTACCTAGCGGGAGGGAACACCGGGGAGCTGTTTTTT.

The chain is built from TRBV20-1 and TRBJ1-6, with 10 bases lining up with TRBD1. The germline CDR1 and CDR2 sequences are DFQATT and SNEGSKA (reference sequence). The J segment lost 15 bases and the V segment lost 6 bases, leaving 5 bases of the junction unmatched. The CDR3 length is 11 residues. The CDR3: CSAPGQGLLHF. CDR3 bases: TGCAGTGCCCCGGGACAGGGGCTCCTCCACTTT.

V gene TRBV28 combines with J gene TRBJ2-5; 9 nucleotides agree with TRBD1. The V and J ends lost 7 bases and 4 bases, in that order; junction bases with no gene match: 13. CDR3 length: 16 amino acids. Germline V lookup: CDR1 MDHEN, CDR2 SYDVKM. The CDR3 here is CASKPPGQGIVETQYF. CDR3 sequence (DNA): TGTGCCAGCAAACCGCCGGGACAGGGAATTGTAGAGACCCAGTACTTC.

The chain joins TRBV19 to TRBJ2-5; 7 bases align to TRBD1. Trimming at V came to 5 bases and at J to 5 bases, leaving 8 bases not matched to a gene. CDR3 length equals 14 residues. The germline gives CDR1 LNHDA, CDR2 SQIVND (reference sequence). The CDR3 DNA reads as TGTGCCAGTAGTCTGACAGGGTTGGGGGAGACCCAGTACTTC. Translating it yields CASSLTGLGETQYF.

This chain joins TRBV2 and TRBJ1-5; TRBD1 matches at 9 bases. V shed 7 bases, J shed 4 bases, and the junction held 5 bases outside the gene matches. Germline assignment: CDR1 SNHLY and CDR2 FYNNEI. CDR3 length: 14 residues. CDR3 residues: CASTLTGGNQPQHF. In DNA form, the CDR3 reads TGTGCCAGCACCCTGACAGGGGGGAATCAGCCCCAGCATTTT.

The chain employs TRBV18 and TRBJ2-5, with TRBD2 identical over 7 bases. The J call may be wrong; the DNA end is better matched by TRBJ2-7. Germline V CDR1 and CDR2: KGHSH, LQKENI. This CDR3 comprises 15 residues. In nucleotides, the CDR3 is TGTGCCAGCTCCGATGGGGGAGGGTTGTCCTACGAGCAGTACTTC. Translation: CASSDGGGLSYEQYF.

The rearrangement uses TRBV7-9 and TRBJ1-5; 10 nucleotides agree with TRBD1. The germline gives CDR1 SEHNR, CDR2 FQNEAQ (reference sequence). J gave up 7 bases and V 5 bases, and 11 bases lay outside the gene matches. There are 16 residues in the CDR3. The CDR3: CASSPSSDRGQQPQHF. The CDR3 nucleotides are TGTGCCAGCAGCCCATCTTCTGACAGGGGGCAGCAGCCCCAGCATTTT.

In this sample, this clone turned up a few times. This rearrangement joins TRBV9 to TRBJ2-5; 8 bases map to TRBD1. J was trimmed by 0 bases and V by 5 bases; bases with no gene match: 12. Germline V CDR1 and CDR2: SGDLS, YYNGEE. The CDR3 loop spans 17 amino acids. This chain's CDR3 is CASSRGQGRQYQETQYF. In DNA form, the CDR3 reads TGTGCCAGCAGTAGAGGACAGGGTCGTCAGTACCAAGAGACCCAGTACTTC.